The clone carrying this T cell receptor (beta chain) came up a few times. Antigen specificity is unknown. An equimolar mix of two oligonucleotides served as the beta constant-region primer for TRBC1 and TRBC2. Nested alpha and beta constant-region primers with the SP2 primer drove four PCR rounds on ligated cDNA. An oligonucleotide with the SP2 primer and a 12-nucleotide UMI was ligated to the cDNA 3' end. TCRdb called the UMI-ligation and nested PCR reads again in MiXCR, with one record for every CDR3 protein. In the table there are over 65,000 distinct CDR3 sequences, roughly 9.2% of which are singletons. These data come from a study of naive and memory T cell subsets. CD4+ T cell IFNgamma after overnight CMV lysate exposure gave donor CMV status. Four subsets defined by CD45RA and CD27 were sorted after CD3, CD4, CD8 and live/dead staining. Study-level findings and limits: Diversity fell and Gini index rose from naive through CM, EM, EMRA.

The CDR3 has 14 amino acids. Germline loops: CDR1 SQVTM, CDR2 ANQGSEA. V gave up 0 bases and J gave up 4 bases, with 12 bases separating them. The clonotype was recovered from a human donor in good health. Sequences were obtained from naive CD8+ T cells from blood. The J gene is TRBJ2-5, the V gene TRBV29-1; no clear D gene. The CDR3 spells CSVEDVGRRETQYF. The CDR3 bases are TGCAGCGTTGAAGATGTGGGTCGGAGAGAGACCCAGTACTTC.